The rows below give T cell receptor beta chains drawn from one sample of a study of beta chain features in type 1 diabetes. Libraries were prepared by immunoSEQ multiplex PCR; TCRdb keeps only in-frame clonotypes and omits some of them. Of around 690,000 clones listed, around an eighth are singletons. The specimen was naive CD4+ T cells from blood. These receptor sequences come from a man aged 30 to 39 with type 1 diabetes. CDR3s include the opening cysteine and the closing phenylalanine or tryptophan. The D gene is left open where the match is weak. Where a row states a size, it is once, few, many or the class of an expanded clone; other rows omit it.

TRBD1	TRBV10-3	few	TRBJ2-7	CAISGPGTGAYEQYF	TGTGCCATCAGTGGGCCCGGGACAGGGGCCTACGAGCAGTACTTC
NA	TRBV4-3	few	TRBJ1-2	CASSQDLGGPNGYTF	TGCGCCAGCAGCCAAGATCTTGGGGGCCCGAACGGCTACACCTTC
TRBD2	TRBV11-2	few	TRBJ2-1	CASRGTNPVGEQFF	TGTGCCAGCCGTGGGACTAATCCCGTAGGTGAGCAGTTCTTC
NA	TRBV5-4	few	TRBJ2-6	CASSLGDSGANVLTF	TGTGCCAGCAGCTTGGGAGACTCTGGGGCCAACGTCCTGACTTTC
NA	TRBV11-3	few	TRBJ2-3	CASSLLEIGHTQYF	TGTGCCAGCAGCTTATTGGAAATCGGCCATACGCAGTATTTT
NA	TRBV28	few	TRBJ2-5	CATSTEETQYF	TGTGCCACCTCGACAGAAGAGACCCAGTACTTC
TRBD1	TRBV18	few	TRBJ2-1	CASSPPWQGAPGEQFF	TGTGCCAGCTCACCACCGTGGCAGGGGGCACCCGGTGAGCAGTTCTTC
TRBD1	TRBV29-1	NA	TRBJ1-4	CSVAGTGGDEKLFF	TGCAGCGTTGCCGGGACAGGGGGGGATGAAAAACTGTTTTTT
NA	TRBV28	NA	TRBJ2-7	CASSFAPGQIYEQYF	TGTGCCAGCAGTTTTGCCCCCGGACAGATCTACGAGCAGTACTTC
NA	TRBV15	NA	TRBJ2-3	CATSREDQNTDTQYF	TGTGCCACCAGCAGAGAGGACCAGAACACAGATACGCAGTATTTT
TRBD1	TRBV11-2	few	TRBJ2-1	CASSTGEGSYNEQFF	TGTGCCAGCTCGACAGGGGAAGGTTCCTACAATGAGCAGTTCTTC
TRBD1	TRBV10-3	few	TRBJ2-7	CAISAGGDYEQYF	TGTGCCATCAGTGCAGGGGGTGACTACGAGCAGTACTTC
NA	TRBV29-1	few	TRBJ2-3	CSVEGGGGTDTQYF	TGCAGCGTTGAAGGGGGCGGGGGCACAGATACGCAGTATTTT
TRBD2	TRBV13	few	TRBJ2-2	CASTPPIGGSTGELFF	TGTGCCAGCACCCCACCTATCGGGGGGTCCACCGGGGAGCTGTTTTTT
NA	TRBV5-1	few	TRBJ2-7	CASSLSGEEQYF	TGCGCCAGCAGCTTGTCCGGTGAGGAGCAGTACTTC
NA	TRBV7-8	NA	TRBJ2-2	CASSSYTGELFF	TGTGCCAGCAGCTCTTACACCGGGGAGCTGTTTTTT